This TCR beta chain was sequenced during a study of identifying expanded T cells in peripheral blood (dated by TCRdb to about 2019). Regarding the complete study: Separate aliquots of the same genomic DNA pool were sequenced to produce technical replicates, and four replicates were compared in pairs. What the authors observed across the whole study: The authors expected biological variance in healthy repertoires might increase further over much longer intervals such as months to years. Across all healthy-donor time intervals, the beta-binomial model significantly lowered both the number of clones called differentially abundant and the false-positive rate. Between technical replicates the binomial model flagged approximately 1.3 differentially abundant clones, whereas over around 2 weeks the binomial model flagged about 16.4 and over approximately four weeks 19 to 20. Variance in clone template counts between two-week samples significantly increased with total template count across all healthy donors.

This clone was counted once. Its antigen remains undetermined. One base away there is no much larger clone; base qualities are not given. TCRbeta CDR3 regions were profiled with the immunoSEQ Assay using bias-controlled multiplex PCR amplification of genomic DNA. From the authors' description of their analysis: The absolute abundance of each unique TCRbeta CDR3 region was quantified after sequences were collapsed and filtered. Differential abundance was tested with two models: a binomial (Fisher-equivalent) model and a beta-binomial model that adds time-dependent variance fitted from healthy donors. Clones with fewer than 5 combined templates were removed, and differential abundance was called for clones with a Benjamini-Hochberg FDR below 0.01. Beta-binomial variance was modeled as a function of total template count across the two samples using the form v = (b*log(k)+a)^2. Here the immuneACCESS table is served through TCRdb, limited to in-frame sequences with V and J called. Missing clones are a known gap in these copies; in checked studies unresolved V genes cover under half, and the rest lacks a known reason. That table supplies the V and J calls and clone size; D and trimming were determined from the DNA. A total of under 70,000 clones appear in this sample, approximately 89% of them only once. The ten largest clonotypes hold under 5% of the sample.

No immune events such as infections were documented for the healthy donors during the collection period. Healthy-donor blood repertoires served as a training cohort to calibrate time-dependent variance in a beta-binomial model of T-cell clone differential abundance. The training cohort comprised about ten healthy donors, 3 female and 7 male. Donor ages ranged from about 29 to 65 years, with an average of around 45 years. Whole blood was collected from each healthy donor at three time points spaced about 14 days apart and obtained from a commercial supplier. Genomic DNA was extracted from unsorted whole blood for immunosequencing. The CDR3 has 13 amino acids, counting the end cysteine and phenylalanine. The DNA shown is the 39-base CDR3, in frame from base 1. The germline V gene specifies SQVTM as CDR1 and ANQGSEA as CDR2. Cut back by 6 bases and 0 bases, the V and J ends lie 10 bases apart.

The chain was built from TRBV29-1 and TRBJ2-3, with the identity of the D gene unclear. The clonotype originates from a person aged 18 to 75 in good health. The sequencing input was blood. The CDR3 has the sequence CSVEDGSTDTQYF. The nucleotide sequence reads as follows: TGCAGCGTCGAGGACGGTAGCACAGATACGCAGTATTTT.